The 28 T cell receptor beta chains below come from one sample, sequenced in a study of identical twins. Each CDR3 protein gets one entry after TCRdb re-called the 5' RACE reads with MiXCR. This sample yields a few hundred thousand distinct CDR3 sequences, of which roughly 8% are seen a single time; 2.5% to 3.5% belongs to the top ten. These data were likewise used in another study, on yellow fever vaccine responses in identical twins.

The sequencing sample was made of CD8+ T cells sorted from blood. The receptor set was obtained from a woman aged 18-29 years in good health.

This clonotype appeared many times. This chain joins TRBV3-1 and TRBJ2-3; 7 bases are shared with TRBD1. V shed 3 bases, J shed 3 bases, and the junction held 6 bases outside the gene matches. This CDR3 has 15 amino acids. Per germline, CDR1 LGHDT and CDR2 YNNKEL (reference sequence). CDR3 in amino acids: CASSQDRMRTDTQYF. In DNA, the CDR3 is TGTGCCAGCAGCCAGGACAGGATGAGGACAGATACGCAGTATTTT.

The V gene is TRBV14, the J gene TRBJ1-1; D ambiguous. Germline V gene sequence: CDR1 SGHDN, CDR2 FVKESK. Trimming pared 2 bases from V and 0 bases from J, leaving 10 bases between. CDR3 size: 15 residues. The CDR3 coding sequence is TGTGCCAGCAGCCAATGGGGAGACATGAACACTGAAGCTTTCTTT. Translating gives CASSQWGDMNTEAFF.

This clonotype was picked up a small number of times. The chain couples TRBV3-1 to TRBJ2-7; TRBD2 might be the D (6 bases). CDR1 and CDR2 from the germline V gene are LGHDT and YNNKEL (reference sequence). V was pared by 1 base and J by 4 bases, with 17 bases between. The CDR3 extends over 16 amino acids. CDR3 nucleotide sequence: TGTGCCAGCAGCCAAGGACAGCCTGGAGGGTTTTACGAGCAGTACTTC. Its translation: CASSQGQPGGFYEQYF.

This chain links TRBV11-2 with TRBJ2-1; 8 bases align to TRBD2. The CDR3 contains 15 residues. V trimming: 8 bases; J trimming: 5 bases; junction bases outside the gene matches: 11. Germline-derived CDR1 and CDR2 are SGHAT and FQNNGV. The CDR3 coding sequence is TGTGCCAGCCGCACCCGGGGGGGCCAGGACAATGAGCAGTTCTTC. Translated: CASRTRGGQDNEQFF.

This clonotype showed up many times. The chain uses TRBV12-3 or TRBV12-4 and TRBJ2-4; TRBD2 might be the D (6 bases). The germline V and J ends were trimmed by 2 bases and 1 base, with 12 bases remaining between them. The CDR3 spans 16 residues. The CDR3 protein is CASSLSRRAAKNIQYF. The CDR3 DNA is TGTGCCAGCAGTTTATCTCGGAGGGCCGCCAAAAACATTCAGTACTTC.

This clonotype was observed a few times. J is TRBJ2-7 and V is TRBV15; TRBD1 might be the D (7 bases). The length of the CDR3 is 15 residues. Germline V gene lookup returns CDR1 LNHNV and CDR2 YYDKDF (reference sequence). Trimming took off 1 base at V and 0 bases at J, with 10 bases between the two ends. CDR3 loop: CATSRGRDSSYEQYF. CDR3 sequence (DNA): TGTGCCACCAGCAGAGGGAGGGACAGCTCCTACGAGCAGTACTTC. Complete variable domain (other parts from reference TRBV15 and TRBJ2-7): DAMVIQNPRYQVTQFGKPVTLSCSQTLNHNVMYWYQQKSSQAPKLLFHYYDKDFNNEADTPDNFQSRRPNTSFCFLDIRSPGLGDTAMYLCATSRGRDSSYEQYFGPGTRLTVT.

This clonotype was detected a few times. The chain links TRBV29-1 to TRBJ1-2, with TRBD1 as a possible D gene (6 bases). The CDR3 contains 13 residues. V was pared by 4 bases and J by 4 bases, with 13 bases between. Germline CDR1 reads SQVTM; CDR2 reads ANQGSEA. CDR3 DNA: TGCAGCGTTGTTGACAGGACCATCTATGGCTACACCTTC. It specifies CSVVDRTIYGYTF.

This clonotype was detected only a few times. As DNA, the CDR3 is TGCGCCAGCAGGAACGACAGGGGTACCTACGAGCAGTACTTC. This encodes CASRNDRGTYEQYF. V and J are TRBV5-1 and TRBJ2-7; TRBD1 aligns across 8 bases. Germline V gene sequence: CDR1 SGHRS, CDR2 YFSETQ. There are 14 residues in the CDR3. The V gene end was trimmed by 5 bases and the J gene end by 2 bases; junction bases not matched to a gene: 6.

This clonotype was counted ten times or more. This chain uses TRBV15 with TRBJ2-1; D perhaps matches TRBD2 (5 bases). The CDR3 covers 13 residues. V lost 2 bases to trimming and J lost 10 bases, with 12 bases between them. Germline V gene data show CDR1 as LNHNV and CDR2 as YYDKDF (reference sequence). In nucleotides, the CDR3 is TGTGCCACCAGCAGATCCCTGGCTAGCGAGCAGTTCTTC. Translating it yields CATSRSLASEQFF.

This clonotype was seen a few times. CDR3 region: CASSLVAGGFSEQYF. In nucleotides, the CDR3 is TGTGCCAGCAGCTTGGTAGCGGGGGGTTTCTCCGAGCAGTACTTC. V and J are TRBV5-6 and TRBJ2-7; 10 bases are a match to TRBD2. The germline V gene has CDR1 SGHDT and CDR2 YYEEEE. V was clipped by 0 bases and J by 6 bases; unmatched bases: 6. The CDR3 is 15 residues long.

This chain joins TRBV6-2 or TRBV6-3 and TRBJ1-2; D is perhaps TRBD1 (5 bases). This CDR3 has 15 residues. Deletions cut 0 bases from V and 7 bases from J, with 15 bases between. Germline-derived CDR1 and CDR2 are MNHEY and SVGEGT. This CDR3 reads CASSYSLGTSLGYTF. CDR3 in DNA: TGTGCCAGCAGTTACTCCCTGGGGACGTCGCTTGGCTACACCTTC.

The CDR3 reads CASSYDRTFSSYEQYF. The CDR3, as DNA: TGTGCCAGCAGTTACGACAGAACCTTCAGCTCCTACGAGCAGTACTTC. The rearrangement joins TRBV27 to TRBJ2-7, with a possible D match to TRBD1 (5 bases). CDR1 and CDR2 from the germline V gene are MNHEY and SMNVEV (reference sequence). V lost 4 bases and J 0 bases, leaving 16 bases between the germline ends. This CDR3 comprises 16 residues.

The gene calls are TRBV5-6 and TRBJ2-5; possibly TRBD1 for D (5 bases). Germline V CDR1 and CDR2: SGHDT, YYEEEE. The ends were cut back, 2 bases at V and 0 bases at J, with 11 bases in the middle. The CDR3 contains 15 residues. The CDR3 region is CASSFRQGYQETQYF. The CDR3 coding sequence is TGTGCCAGCAGCTTTCGGCAGGGTTACCAAGAGACCCAGTACTTC.

This clonotype has a handful of counts. The V and J genes are TRBV5-1 and TRBJ2-7; D assignment may be TRBD1 or TRBD2 (5 bases each). The germline CDR1 and CDR2 sequences are SGHRS and YFSETQ. V dropped 3 bases and J dropped 1 base, with 8 bases sitting between them. This CDR3 has 13 residues. In DNA, the CDR3 is TGCGCCAGCAGCTGGGGGATTTCCTACGAGCAGTACTTC. Translating it yields CASSWGISYEQYF.

This clonotype was seen only a few times. This chain connects TRBV6-2 or TRBV6-3 to TRBJ2-1; D uncertain. Germline CDR1 MNHEY, CDR2 SVGEGT. V shed 4 bases and J shed 6 bases, with 10 bases lying between them. The CDR3 is 13 residues long. The CDR3 nucleotides are TGTGCCAGCAGTTTGAACGAGATCAATGAGCAGTTCTTC. It encodes CASSLNEINEQFF.

CDR3 region: CASSTSLAGGVRSYEQYF. The CDR3 DNA reads as TGTGCCAGCAGCACCTCTCTAGCGGGGGGCGTCCGGTCCTACGAGCAGTACTTC. V is TRBV6-2 or TRBV6-3 and J is TRBJ2-7, with 11 bases that match TRBD2. Germline V gives CDR1 MNHEY, CDR2 SVGEGT. J was trimmed by 1 base and V by 6 bases; bases with no gene match: 14. CDR3 size: 18 residues.

This chain uses TRBV7-3 with TRBJ2-1; no clear D gene. The CDR3 is 15 residues long. V was clipped by 2 bases and J by 0 bases, with 8 bases between them. Germline CDR1 SGHTA, CDR2 FQGTGA. The CDR3 coding sequence is TGTGCCAGCAGCTTATCAGTGAGCTCCTACAATGAGCAGTTCTTC. This sequence encodes CASSLSVSSYNEQFF.

This sequence joins TRBV29-1 and TRBJ2-5, with D perhaps TRBD2 (5 bases). V gave up 0 bases and J gave up 3 bases, with 8 bases separating them. Germline lookup yields CDR1 SQVTM and CDR2 ANQGSEA. This CDR3 region has 13 residues. The CDR3 nucleotides are TGCAGCGTTGAAGACAAGGGAGAAGAGACCCAGTACTTC. Translating gives CSVEDKGEETQYF.

This clonotype was counted ten times or more. The rearrangement links TRBV15 to TRBJ1-4; TRBD1 is a possible D gene (5 bases). With 1 base removed from V and 6 bases from J, the gap between germline ends came to 15 bases. Germline lookup yields CDR1 LNHNV and CDR2 YYDKDF (reference sequence). This CDR3 contains 16 residues. The CDR3 spells CATSRAYQGMDEKLFF. The CDR3 region has the DNA TGTGCCACCAGCAGAGCATACCAGGGAATGGATGAAAAACTGTTTTTT.

This rearrangement joins TRBV10-2 to TRBJ2-7; 7 bases are a match to TRBD2. From germline, CDR1 is WSHSY and CDR2 SAAADI. V lost 3 bases to trimming and J lost 3 bases; unmatched junction nucleotides: 14. The CDR3 runs 17 residues. The CDR3 protein is CASSDPHGGLMNYEQYF. CDR3 coding DNA: TGCGCCAGCAGTGATCCCCATGGGGGACTAATGAACTACGAGCAGTACTTC.

The chain joins TRBV28 to TRBJ2-5; maybe TRBD1 (6 bases). Germline V gene sequence: CDR1 MDHEN, CDR2 SYDVKM. V was clipped by 6 bases and J by 0 bases, with 14 bases between them. The CDR3 covers 15 residues. The CDR3 coding sequence is TGTGCCAGCAGCCCCCAGGGGTTACACCAAGAGACCCAGTACTTC. This encodes CASSPQGLHQETQYF.

With respect to this clonotype: The missing conserved phenylalanine or tryptophan at the end of this CDR3 makes a read error likely. The rearrangement uses TRBV9 and TRBJ2-1, with TRBD2 matching over 8 bases. Germline values: CDR1 SGDLS, CDR2 YYNGEE. The CDR3 totals 17 residues. After removal of 6 bases from V and 2 bases from J, the junction contained 13 bases not matched to a gene. Here the CDR3 DNA reads TGTGCCAGCACCAACCCGGTGGGCGGGGGGCCCTACAATGAGCAGTTCGTC. Amino acid sequence: CASTNPVGGGPYNEQFV.

Details on this clonotype: A much larger clone lies one base from this, so it may be a read error. The chain joins TRBV29-1 to TRBJ2-1; 7 positions match TRBD2. V lost 2 bases and J lost 9; bases outside the gene matches: 4. CDR3 length equals 12 residues. Germline values: CDR1 SQVTM, CDR2 ANQGSEA. The CDR3: CSVELAVGEQFF. The CDR3 DNA sequence: TGCAGCGTTGAACTAGCGGTAGGTGAGCAGTTCTTC.

V gene TRBV11-1 combines with J gene TRBJ1-1; 10 bases agree with TRBD1. V shed 3 bases and J 3 bases; nucleotides not matched to a gene: 22. Germline CDR1 reads SGHAT; CDR2 reads FQDESV (reference sequence). CDR3 length equals 21 residues. CDR3 residues: CASSFRISAEGTGVGDTEAFF. The CDR3 nucleotides are TGTGCCAGCAGCTTTAGGATATCCGCCGAGGGGACAGGGGTTGGGGACACTGAAGCTTTCTTT. Based on the CDR3 plus reference TRBV11-1 and TRBJ1-1, the full variable domain is EAEVAQSPRYKITEKSQAVAFWCDPISGHATLYWYRQILGQGPELLVQFQDESVVDDSQLPKDRFSAERLKGVDSTLKIQPAELGDSAMYLCASSFRISAEGTGVGDTEAFFGQGTRLTVV.

This clonotype has ten or more counts. V and J are TRBV3-1 and TRBJ2-5; 13 bases are shared with TRBD2. The V gene's germline CDR1 is LGHDT and CDR2 YNNKEL (reference sequence). The CDR3 covers 18 residues. Trimming took 3 bases from V and 3 from J; bases not matched to a gene: 10. The DNA of the CDR3 is TGTGCCAGCAGCCAGGGACTAGCGGGATCCCTGGAAGAAGAGACCCAGTACTTC. It codes for CASSQGLAGSLEEETQYF.

V usage is TRBV7-9 and J usage is TRBJ2-7; D is perhaps TRBD1 (6 bases). V gave up 0 bases and J gave up 5 bases, with 11 bases separating them. Germline V gene lookup returns CDR1 SEHNR and CDR2 FQNEAQ (reference sequence). The CDR3 is 14 amino acids. The CDR3 DNA is TGTGCCAGCAGCTTAGCGAGCAGGGGCCACGAGCAGTACTTC. It yields the protein CASSLASRGHEQYF.

The table lists this clonotype with a few counts. The chain joins TRBV7-2 to TRBJ1-2; possibly TRBD1 for D (5 bases). The V gene lost 6 bases and the J gene lost 6 bases, with 11 bases spanning the gap. The CDR3 contains 12 residues. The germline CDR1 and CDR2 sequences are SGHTA and FQGNSA. CDR3 bases: TGTGCCAGCAGGTTCGGGACGGATGGCTACACCTTC. This sequence encodes CASRFGTDGYTF.

This clonotype was seen once. A much larger clone lies one base from this, so it may be a read error. V is TRBV27 and J is TRBJ2-3; no firm D call. The DNA end lines up better with TRBJ1-5; the J call may be wrong. CDR3 length: 15 residues. Looked up from germline, CDR1 is MNHEY and CDR2 is SMNVEV (reference sequence). In DNA, the CDR3 is TGTGCCAGCAAGAGGACTAGCGGGAGCACAGATACGCAGCATTTT. Translated: CASKRTSGSTDTQHF.